Below, 28 T cell receptor beta chains from the same sample are listed, as sequenced in a study of shared clonotypes between healthy human individuals. Only CD45RO-negative cells positively selected for CCR7 counted as naive CD8 cells, so terminally differentiated effector memory CD45RA+ cells were excluded. Assay used: immunoSEQ multiplex PCR; TCRdb lists only in-frame clones, some missing. This sample has about 2.2 million clones, with roughly 91% found just once. The specimen was naive CD8+ T cells from PBMCs. These receptors were collected from a man younger than 30 in good health. Some clones in this sample may be carry-over from other donors' samples.

DNA for the CDR3: TGCGCCAGCAGCCCGCGGGTCCAGCGGGGTACCTACAATGAGCAGTTCTTC. Translating gives CASSPRVQRGTYNEQFF. The rearrangement joins TRBV5-1 to TRBJ2-1; 7 bases align to TRBD2. CDR1 SGHRS and CDR2 YFSETQ come from the germline V gene. The ends lost 4 bases at V and 2 bases at J; junction bases unmatched: 12. The CDR3 length is 17 residues.

The rearrangement joins TRBV15 to TRBJ2-3; D not resolved. CDR1 and CDR2 from the germline V gene are LNHNV and YYDKDF (reference sequence). CDR3 length equals 12 residues. V was clipped by 3 bases and J by 3 bases, with 4 bases between them. The CDR3 DNA is TGTGCCACCAGCAGTCTGACAGATACGCAGTATTTT. Its protein product is CATSSLTDTQYF.

V is TRBV7-9 and J is TRBJ2-7; 10 nucleotides align to TRBD1. CDR3 length: 16 amino acids. CDR1 is SEHNR, CDR2 FQNEAQ, per germline (reference sequence). V lost 5 bases to trimming and J lost 4 bases; unmatched junction nucleotides: 11. The chain's CDR3 is CASSLRQGADSYEQYF. In nucleotides, the CDR3 is TGTGCCAGCAGCCTACGACAGGGGGCGGATTCATACGAGCAGTACTTC.

A few counts support this clone. The chain links TRBV18 to TRBJ1-3; D not certain. Germline V gene lookup returns CDR1 KGHSH and CDR2 LQKENI. This CDR3 comprises 14 residues. The V and J ends lost 6 bases and 2 bases respectively, with 11 bases between them. The CDR3 region is CASSLEGPGNTIYF. The CDR3 coding sequence is TGTGCCAGCTCTCTCGAGGGCCCTGGAAACACCATATATTTT.

V and J are TRBV6-1 and TRBJ2-7; 8 nucleotides match TRBD1. The germline V gene encodes CDR1 MNHNS and CDR2 SASEGT. CDR3 length: 15 amino acids. V lost 1 base to trimming and J lost 1 base; unmatched junction nucleotides: 3. In DNA, the CDR3 is TGTGCCAGCAGTGAAGGGACAGGGCAATCCTACGAGCAGTACTTC. It is translated as CASSEGTGQSYEQYF.

The genes are TRBV11-3 and TRBJ2-5; D possibly corresponds to TRBD2 (5 bases). Trimming cost V 0 bases and J 5 bases, with 22 bases left between them. Looked up from germline, CDR1 is SGHNT and CDR2 is YENEEA. The CDR3 length is 18 residues. In DNA form, the CDR3 reads TGTGCCAGCAGCTTAGATTGGGCAGATCTTCTGGAGGTGGAGACCCAGTACTTC. Residues: CASSLDWADLLEVETQYF.

As regards this clone: The sample contains more than one DNA sequence encoding this CDR3. The chain couples TRBV9 to TRBJ2-1; TRBD1 agrees at 8 bases. The CDR3 has 15 amino acids. The ends lost 0 bases at V and 7 bases at J; junction bases unmatched: 6. Germline V gene sequence: CDR1 SGDLS, CDR2 YYNGEE. This CDR3 reads CASSVGTGGGNEQFF. The CDR3 nucleotides are TGTGCCAGCAGCGTAGGAACAGGGGGTGGAAATGAGCAGTTCTTC. The complete variable domain, with remaining parts taken from reference TRBV9 and TRBJ2-1, reads DSGVTQTPKHLITATGQRVTLRCSPRSGDLSVYWYQQSLDQGLQFLIQYYNGEERAKGNILERFSAQQFPDLHSELNLSSLELGDSALYFCASSVGTGGGNEQFFGPGTRLTVL.

On this clone: Other DNA sequences in the same sample also yield this CDR3. CDR3 nucleotides: TGTGCCAGCAGCGTAGTGGGCACCGGGGAGCTGTTTTTT. Residues: CASSVVGTGELFF. The J gene is TRBJ2-2, the V gene TRBV9; no clear D gene. Germline V gives CDR1 SGDLS, CDR2 YYNGEE. The CDR3 spans 13 residues. The V end lost 0 bases, the J end lost 4 bases, and 4 bases lay between the germline ends.

This chain links TRBV28 with TRBJ2-5, with 7 bases that match TRBD2. The V segment lost 4 bases and the J segment 5 bases; nucleotides outside the gene matches: 10. There are 15 residues in the CDR3. Germline CDR1 reads MDHEN; CDR2 reads SYDVKM. Here the CDR3 reads CASSYKAGPAETQYF. The CDR3 DNA reads TGTGCCAGCAGTTACAAAGCGGGGCCGGCGGAGACCCAGTACTTC.

The chain joins TRBV19 to TRBJ1-5, with D unresolved. Germline-derived CDR1 and CDR2 are LNHDA and SQIVND (reference sequence). There are 14 residues in the CDR3. Deletions cut 5 bases from V and 0 bases from J, with 8 bases between. The CDR3 loop is CASSPDYSNQPQHF. In DNA, the CDR3 is TGTGCCAGTAGTCCGGACTATAGCAATCAGCCCCAGCATTTT.

On this clone itself: The junction and the germline gene differ at one end; a read error may be behind it. The chain is built from TRBV9 and TRBJ1-1, with TRBD1 matching over 7 bases. Looked up from germline, CDR1 is SGDLS and CDR2 is YYNGEE. This CDR3 contains 13 residues. CDR3 coding DNA: TGTGCCAGCAGCTCCGGGACAGTCTCTGAGGCTTTCTTT. Protein sequence: CASSSGTVSEAFF.

The chain combines TRBV7-9 with TRBJ2-7; no definite D call. Germline V gives CDR1 SEHNR, CDR2 FQNEAQ (reference sequence). This CDR3 comprises 13 residues. V was clipped by 5 bases and J by 5 bases, with 13 bases between them. This CDR3 is CASSTPFADEQYF. The CDR3, as DNA: TGTGCCAGCAGCACCCCGTTTGCCGACGAGCAGTACTTC.

V is TRBV28 and J is TRBJ2-2; D not resolved. The CDR3 runs 11 residues. Germline V gene data show CDR1 as MDHEN and CDR2 as SYDVKM. Trimming took off 9 bases at V and 3 bases at J, with 5 bases between the two ends. CDR3 sequence reads: CASLYTGELFF. In DNA, the CDR3 is TGTGCCAGTCTCTACACCGGGGAGCTGTTTTTT.

The rearrangement uses TRBV6-1 and TRBJ2-7, with a possible D match to TRBD2 (6 bases). CDR3 length: 14 amino acids. Germline V gene lookup returns CDR1 MNHNS and CDR2 SASEGT. V was clipped by 1 base and J by 2 bases, with 9 bases between them. The CDR3 DNA follows: TGTGCCAGCAGTGAAGGGGACTTGACCTACGAGCAGTACTTC. Protein sequence: CASSEGDLTYEQYF.

V usage is TRBV27 and J usage is TRBJ2-7; 11 bases are shared with TRBD2. The germline V gene encodes CDR1 MNHEY and CDR2 SMNVEV (reference sequence). The junction had 12 bases not matched to a gene; V was cut back by 5 bases and J by 3 bases. This CDR3 comprises 17 residues. The CDR3 sequence: CASSMTSGLAVSYEQYF. DNA for the CDR3: TGTGCCAGCAGTATGACCTCGGGACTAGCGGTAAGCTACGAGCAGTACTTC.

CDR3 nucleotides: TGTGCCAGCACCGATTTTGGACCGAACACTGAAGCTTTCTTT. It encodes CASTDFGPNTEAFF. This rearrangement joins TRBV7-6 to TRBJ1-1; D is unclear. Per the germline V gene, CDR1 is SGHVS and CDR2 is FNYEAQ. This CDR3 has 14 residues. The V end was cut by 7 bases, the J end by 1 base, with 13 bases between.

J is TRBJ1-1 and V is TRBV7-8; D unresolved. V lost 5 bases, J lost 6 bases, and 13 bases lay in between. This CDR3 contains 13 residues. Germline CDR1 reads SGHVS; CDR2 reads FQNEAQ. DNA of the CDR3: TGTGCCAGCAGCCAAATGGTGTACCCTGAAGCTTTCTTT. Translating it yields CASSQMVYPEAFF. Full variable domain (remainder filled in from reference TRBV7-8 and TRBJ1-1): GAGVSQSPRYKVAKRGQDVALRCDPISGHVSLFWYQQALGQGPEFLTYFQNEAQLDKSGLPSDRFFAERPEGSVSTLKIQRTQQEDSAVYLCASSQMVYPEAFFGQGTRLTVV.

The J gene is TRBJ1-1, the V gene TRBV9; D gene uncertain. CDR1 is SGDLS, CDR2 YYNGEE, per germline. V was cut by 2 bases and J by 1 base, with 12 bases left in between. The CDR3 has 15 residues. The CDR3 DNA reads TGTGCCAGCAGCGTCTCCCCACTTTGGAACACTGAAGCTTTCTTT. Its translation: CASSVSPLWNTEAFF.

The chain combines TRBV9 with TRBJ2-2, with TRBD2 matching 8 bases. CDR3 length: 17 amino acids. V trimming: 2 bases; J trimming: 5 bases; junction bases outside the gene matches: 11. Germline CDR1 reads SGDLS; CDR2 reads YYNGEE. The CDR3 loop reads CASSVPNESGSTGELFF. The CDR3, as DNA: TGTGCCAGCAGCGTCCCCAATGAGAGCGGGAGTACCGGGGAGCTGTTTTTT. Together with reference TRBV9 and TRBJ2-2, the CDR3 gives the full variable domain: DSGVTQTPKHLITATGQRVTLRCSPRSGDLSVYWYQQSLDQGLQFLIQYYNGEERAKGNILERFSAQQFPDLHSELNLSSLELGDSALYFCASSVPNESGSTGELFFGEGSRLTVL.

The chain combines TRBV28 with TRBJ2-7; 8 bases match TRBD2. Germline V CDR1 and CDR2: MDHEN, SYDVKM. Trimming at V came to 6 bases and at J to 4 bases, leaving 11 bases not matched to a gene. This CDR3 has 15 residues. CDR3 coding DNA: TGTGCCAGCAGCCCGGGGGAGCGGGAGTTGTACGAGCAGTACTTC. Translation gives CASSPGERELYEQYF. Using reference TRBV28 and TRBJ2-7 for the parts outside the CDR3, the full variable domain is DVKVTQSSRYLVKRTGEKVFLECVQDMDHENMFWYRQDPGLGLRLIYFSYDVKMKEKGDIPEGYSVSREKKERFSLILESASTNQTSMYLCASSPGERELYEQYFGPGTRLTVT.

The V call is TRBV25-1, the J call TRBJ2-3; D perhaps matches TRBD1 (6 bases). Trimming took off 5 bases at V and 0 bases at J, with 12 bases between the two ends. CDR3 length equals 15 residues. Germline CDR1 MGHDK, CDR2 SYGVNS. In DNA, the CDR3 is TGTGCCAGCAGTTGGGGGCCCGGAAGCACAGATACGCAGTATTTT. This sequence encodes CASSWGPGSTDTQYF.

This chain joins TRBV2 and TRBJ2-7; D is uncertain. V dropped 4 bases and J dropped 4 bases, with 17 bases sitting between them. CDR3 length: 15 amino acids. Germline values: CDR1 SNHLY, CDR2 FYNNEI. CDR3 region: CASSGAPGEGYEQYF. The CDR3 DNA follows: TGTGCCAGCAGTGGCGCACCCGGAGAAGGATACGAGCAGTACTTC.

This clone was observed a single time. V usage is TRBV9 and J usage is TRBJ2-5, with TRBD1 as a possible D gene (5 bases). This CDR3 is built from 14 residues. Trimming cost V 1 base and J 1 base, with 8 bases left between them. Germline V CDR1 and CDR2: SGDLS, YYNGEE. CDR3 residues: CASSVQGIQETQYF. DNA for the CDR3: TGTGCCAGCAGCGTACAGGGTATCCAAGAGACCCAGTACTTC.

The gene calls are TRBV11-2 and TRBJ2-5; no clear D. The J call may be in error: the DNA end matches TRBJ2-7 better. Germline V gene sequence: CDR1 SGHAT, CDR2 FQNNGV. The CDR3 covers 13 residues. The CDR3 sequence is CASSLIASYEQYF. The DNA of the CDR3 is TGTGCCAGCAGCCTTATAGCCTCCTACGAGCAGTACTTC.

V usage is TRBV4-2 and J usage is TRBJ2-3; TRBD2 matches at 8 bases. The junction had 5 bases not matched to a gene; V was cut back by 1 base and J by 5 bases. Germline CDR1 reads LGHNA; CDR2 reads YNFKEQ. This CDR3 has 15 amino acids. The CDR3: CASSQAGGPLDTQYF. The CDR3 coding sequence is TGTGCCAGCAGCCAAGCGGGAGGGCCATTAGATACGCAGTATTTT.

The CDR3 nucleotides read TGCGCCAGCAGCCACCCCAGGGAGGGAGGAGATACGCAGTATTTT. It encodes CASSHPREGGDTQYF. The V call is TRBV4-1, the J call TRBJ2-3, with 7 bases matching TRBD2. This CDR3 region has 15 residues. J gave up 5 bases and V 3 bases, and 8 bases lay outside the gene matches. The germline V gene has CDR1 MGHRA and CDR2 YSYEKL.

The J gene is TRBJ2-5, the V gene TRBV23-1; D is ambiguous. TRBV23-1 qualifies as an ORF whose function is uncertain. There are 13 residues in the CDR3. Trimming removed 10 bases from V and 2 bases from J, with 14 bases in between. The CDR3 DNA reads as TGCGCCACCCGTCGTCAGCTTCAAGAGACCCAGTACTTC. Translating gives CATRRQLQETQYF.

This clone was observed once. The chain recombines TRBV25-1 with TRBJ1-5, with D uncertain. The CDR3 is made up of 15 amino acids. Germline V lookup: CDR1 MGHDK, CDR2 SYGVNS. V shed 3 bases and J shed 0 bases, with 9 bases lying between them. The CDR3 region is CASSDSVYSNQPQHF. For the CDR3, the DNA is TGTGCCAGCAGTGATTCTGTATATAGCAATCAGCCCCAGCATTTT.